The 21 T cell receptor beta chains below come from one sample, sequenced in a study of T-cell reconstitution after alpha-beta-depleted transplantation in children. Unique molecular identifiers were incorporated during preparation of the TCRbeta library. TCRdb reprocessed the PCR reads via MiXCR and lists one record per CDR3 protein. The table records about a million distinct CDR3 sequences, around 30% of them present only once. This material consisted of PBMCs, mostly from graft donor cells, taken 360 days after TCRalphabeta/CD19-depleted stem cell transplant. The receptors here all came from a boy under two years old who had a stem cell transplant for SCID, so the T cells may come from the graft donor.

This clonotype was counted only a few times. The chain uses TRBV2 and TRBJ2-2; the D gene could be TRBD1 or TRBD2 (6 bases each). The germline gives CDR1 SNHLY, CDR2 FYNNEI. Between the trimmed V and J ends, which lost 6 bases and 1 base, there was a span of 9 bases. The CDR3 is 14 residues long. CDR3 nucleotides: TGTGCCAGCAGGCGGGACAAGAACACCGGGGAGCTGTTTTTT. Protein: CASRRDKNTGELFF.

Many counts were recorded for this clonotype. The chain is built from TRBV7-9 and TRBJ1-1; D unclear. The CDR3 spans 11 residues. Trimming stripped 4 bases from V and 7 bases from J, with 7 bases between. Germline loops: CDR1 SEHNR, CDR2 FQNEAQ (reference sequence). The CDR3 here is CASSSHFEAFF. DNA of the CDR3: TGTGCCAGCAGCTCCCATTTTGAAGCTTTCTTT.

This sequence joins TRBV5-1 and TRBJ1-4; D gene uncertain. The CDR3 covers 15 residues. Deletions cut 1 base from V and 8 bases from J, with 15 bases between. The germline V gene has CDR1 SGHRS and CDR2 YFSETQ. The CDR3 spells CASSLYPTRSEKLFF. The DNA of the CDR3 is TGCGCCAGCAGCTTGTATCCGACGCGAAGCGAAAAACTGTTTTTT.

The J gene is TRBJ1-4, the V gene TRBV11-2; 7 bases are shared with TRBD1. Trimming took 5 bases from V and 9 from J; bases not matched to a gene: 6. The CDR3 runs to 13 residues. The germline CDR1 and CDR2 sequences are SGHAT and FQNNGV. The CDR3 loop reads CASSTSTGQKLFF. The DNA of the CDR3 is TGTGCCAGCAGCACTTCGACAGGGCAAAAACTGTTTTTT.

This clonotype was detected only a few times. The genes are TRBV6-1 and TRBJ1-2; 7 bases are a match to TRBD1. This CDR3 contains 15 residues. Germline V gene lookup returns CDR1 MNHNS and CDR2 SASEGT. Trimming at V came to 6 bases and at J to 4 bases, leaving 11 bases not matched to a gene. This CDR3 reads CASRPGTARPYGYTF. In DNA form, the CDR3 reads TGTGCCAGCAGACCTGGGACAGCCCGTCCCTATGGCTACACCTTC.

This clonotype appeared a few times. The V gene is TRBV2, the J gene TRBJ1-6, with D perhaps TRBD1 (6 bases). The CDR3 length is 19 residues. V was pared by 6 bases and J by 0 bases, with 21 bases between. CDR1 and CDR2 from the germline V gene are SNHLY and FYNNEI. As DNA, the CDR3 is TGTGCCAGCAGGTGGGAGCCTCAGGGGATAGGCTCCTATAATTCACCCCTCCACTTT. It is translated as CASRWEPQGIGSYNSPLHF.

The V and J genes are TRBV4-1 and TRBJ2-3; 9 bases agree with TRBD1. Germline values: CDR1 MGHRA, CDR2 YSYEKL. With 0 bases clipped from V and 3 bases from J, the junction kept 10 bases outside the gene matches. The CDR3 has 18 residues. As DNA, the CDR3 is TGCGCCAGCAGCCAAGATCTACAGGGGGCAAGTAGGACAGATACGCAGTATTTT. It is translated as CASSQDLQGASRTDTQYF.

This clonotype has just a few counts. The chain is built from TRBV7-9 and TRBJ2-1; 7 nucleotides agree with TRBD1. The CDR3 sequence is 16 residues long. The V gene end was trimmed by 5 bases and the J gene end by 5 bases; junction bases not matched to a gene: 12. Germline loops: CDR1 SEHNR, CDR2 FQNEAQ (reference sequence). CDR3 region: CASSLGQAAFNNEQFF. Written as DNA, the CDR3 is TGTGCCAGCAGCCTCGGACAGGCCGCATTTAACAATGAGCAGTTCTTC.

This clonotype was counted a few times. This sequence joins TRBV4-1 and TRBJ1-5; D gene uncertain. Looked up from germline, CDR1 is MGHRA and CDR2 is YSYEKL. Trimming stripped 1 base from V and 6 bases from J, with 10 bases between. The CDR3 runs to 14 residues. Written as DNA, the CDR3 is TGCGCCAGCAGCCAAGTTCCAGCGGCTCAGCCCCAGCATTTT. It codes for CASSQVPAAQPQHF.

This chain connects TRBV7-2 to TRBJ2-3; weak D call: TRBD1 (5 bases). This CDR3 has 18 amino acids. Trimming removed 0 bases from V and 2 bases from J, with 18 bases in between. The V gene's germline CDR1 is SGHTA and CDR2 FQGNSA. The CDR3: CASSLAYLGRMHTDTQYF. CDR3 sequence (DNA): TGTGCCAGCAGCTTAGCTTATCTGGGGCGGATGCACACAGATACGCAGTATTTT.

V and J are TRBV9 and TRBJ2-3; TRBD2 agrees at 8 bases. This CDR3 comprises 15 residues. J was trimmed by 4 bases and V by 0 bases; bases with no gene match: 4. Germline lookup yields CDR1 SGDLS and CDR2 YYNGEE. The CDR3 DNA is TGTGCCAGCAGCGTAGTCGGGGGGGTGCCAGATACGCAGTATTTT. Translation gives CASSVVGGVPDTQYF.

This chain links TRBV4-1 with TRBJ2-2; D may match TRBD1 or TRBD2 (6 bases each). From germline, CDR1 is MGHRA and CDR2 YSYEKL. The CDR3 is made up of 14 amino acids. The ends were cut back, 3 bases at V and 5 bases at J, with 10 bases in the middle. As DNA, the CDR3 is TGCGCCAGCAGCCACACAGGGAGGACCGGGGAGCTGTTTTTT. It codes for CASSHTGRTGELFF.

This rearrangement joins TRBV4-1 to TRBJ2-4, with D maybe TRBD1 (5 bases). The V end lost 3 bases, the J end lost 8 bases, and 14 bases lay between the germline ends. Germline V gene lookup returns CDR1 MGHRA and CDR2 YSYEKL. This CDR3 region has 14 residues. CDR3: CASSQGPVAYIQYF. The CDR3 DNA sequence: TGCGCCAGCAGCCAGGGGCCAGTAGCCTACATTCAGTACTTC.

The chain uses TRBV19 and TRBJ2-1; possible D gene TRBD1, 6 bases. V was clipped by 4 bases and J by 10 bases, with 17 bases between them. The germline CDR1 and CDR2 sequences are LNHDA and SQIVND (reference sequence). CDR3 length equals 14 residues. This chain's CDR3 is CASSSRGGGGEQFF. The DNA for the CDR3 is TGTGCCAGTAGTAGCAGGGGTGGGGGCGGCGAGCAGTTCTTC.

J is TRBJ2-1 and V is TRBV10-2; 13 nucleotides line up with TRBD2. CDR1 WSHSY and CDR2 SAAADI come from the germline V gene. The CDR3 has 15 residues. Trimming at V came to 6 bases and at J to 4 bases, leaving 3 bases not matched to a gene. CDR3 nucleotide sequence: TGCGCCAGCAGATCGGGACTAGCGGGGTACAATGAGCAGTTCTTC. This encodes CASRSGLAGYNEQFF.

The chain joins TRBV5-1 to TRBJ1-1; no definite D call. Germline V gene sequence: CDR1 SGHRS, CDR2 YFSETQ. This CDR3 is 13 amino acids long. V was clipped by 4 bases and J by 11 bases, with 18 bases between them. The CDR3 spells CASSLMNGWEAFF. CDR3 coding DNA: TGCGCCAGCAGCCTGATGAACGGGTGGGAGGCTTTCTTT.

The rearrangement uses TRBV7-8 and TRBJ2-3; D gene unclear. Germline V lookup: CDR1 SGHVS, CDR2 FQNEAQ. Trimming took 7 bases from V and 4 from J, leaving 21 bases between them. There are 16 residues in the CDR3. DNA of the CDR3: TGTGCCAGCACCGTATATCCAGCGAGCCTCGCAGATACGCAGTATTTT. Its translation is CASTVYPASLADTQYF. The full variable domain, in which reference TRBV7-8 and TRBJ2-3 provide the parts outside the CDR3, is GAGVSQSPRYKVAKRGQDVALRCDPISGHVSLFWYQQALGQGPEFLTYFQNEAQLDKSGLPSDRFFAERPEGSVSTLKIQRTQQEDSAVYLCASTVYPASLADTQYFGPGTRLTVL.

The chain is built from TRBV2 and TRBJ2-3; 12 bases match TRBD2. The CDR3 is 18 amino acids. Germline CDR1 reads SNHLY; CDR2 reads FYNNEI. Losses at the gene ends were 3 bases for V and 0 bases for J; bases not matched to a gene: 7. The CDR3 DNA is TGTGCCAGCAGTGAGACTAGCGGGGGCCTCATGAGCACAGATACGCAGTATTTT. Translated, it gives CASSETSGGLMSTDTQYF.

This clonotype showed up just a few times. This chain links TRBV10-3 with TRBJ2-7; TRBD2 aligns across 9 bases. J was trimmed by 0 bases and V by 0 bases; bases with no gene match: 3. The CDR3 runs to 16 residues. Germline V gene data show CDR1 as ENHRY and CDR2 as SYGVKD. The CDR3 region has the DNA TGTGCCATCAGTGAGTCTAAGACTAGCGGCTCCTACGAGCAGTACTTC. This gives the protein CAISESKTSGSYEQYF.

The rearrangement uses TRBV20-1 and TRBJ2-1, with D unresolved. The CDR3 runs to 16 residues. Germline lookup yields CDR1 DFQATT and CDR2 SNEGSKA (reference sequence). V lost 0 bases, J lost 6 bases, and 18 bases lay in between. DNA for the CDR3: TGCAGTGCTAGAGATTACTGGGGTAACCTACTCAATGAGCAGTTCTTC. Residues: CSARDYWGNLLNEQFF.

In its sample, this clonotype was seen a few times. The chain links TRBV27 to TRBJ2-7, with 9 bases lining up with TRBD1. The trim removed 5 bases at V and 3 bases at J, leaving 20 bases unmatched. The CDR3 is made up of 19 amino acids. Germline V gives CDR1 MNHEY, CDR2 SMNVEV (reference sequence). CDR3 DNA: TGTGCCAGCAGTCCCCTATTCCCTGGGACAGGGTCCCTCCTCTACGAGCAGTACTTC. This encodes CASSPLFPGTGSLLYEQYF.